A single sample is the source of the 22 T cell receptor beta chains below, sequenced in a study of T cell responses to AZD1222 COVID-19 vaccine. The table came from immunoSEQ multiplex PCR; TCRdb's copy has only in-frame clones and leaves some out. The sample carries approximately 150,000 clones, 90% to 95% recorded once. The sequences come from peripheral blood, collected 28 days after the second AZD1222 dose. These receptors all come from an adult who received the AZD1222 COVID-19 vaccine.

This chain uses TRBV9 with TRBJ2-7, with D maybe TRBD2 (6 bases). This CDR3 contains 15 residues. Germline V lookup: CDR1 SGDLS, CDR2 YYNGEE. Trimming cost V 4 bases and J 6 bases, with 20 bases left between them. As DNA, the CDR3 is TGTGCCAGCAGCCCCTGGACGACAGCGGAGGGCGAGCAGTACTTC. It specifies CASSPWTTAEGEQYF.

The gene calls are TRBV27 and TRBJ2-7; a weak D match, TRBD2 (6 bases). Trimming took 6 bases from V and 5 from J, leaving 23 bases between them. The CDR3 totals 16 residues. Germline CDR1 reads MNHEY; CDR2 reads SMNVEV (reference sequence). The CDR3 region has the DNA TGTGCCAGCAGCTCTGACCCGGCGGGATACCGGGACGAGCAGTACTTC. Translating gives CASSSDPAGYRDEQYF.

This chain links TRBV6-2 or TRBV6-3 with TRBJ2-1; D remains unclear. The germline gives CDR1 MNHEY, CDR2 SVGEGT. The germline V and J ends were trimmed by 4 bases and 6 bases, with 16 bases remaining between them. The CDR3 contains 15 residues. Written as DNA, the CDR3 is TGTGCCAGCAGTTTCATGGCCCTCCTGGTCAATGAGCAGTTCTTC. Residues: CASSFMALLVNEQFF.

The chain recombines TRBV5-4 with TRBJ2-3; a weak D match, TRBD1 (6 bases). CDR3 length: 14 amino acids. Trimming shortened V by 6 bases and J by 2 bases, and 13 bases separated the two germline ends. Germline V gene data show CDR1 as SGHNT and CDR2 as YYREEE (reference sequence). CDR3 in amino acids: CASNLDRITDTQYF. CDR3 DNA sequence: TGTGCCAGCAACCTCGACAGGATCACAGATACGCAGTATTTT.

The chain links TRBV13 to TRBJ1-5; TRBD1 matches 7 bases. V dropped 5 bases and J dropped 2; count of bases not matched to a gene: 3. CDR3 length: 14 amino acids. Germline CDR1 and CDR2: PRHDT and FYEKMQ (reference sequence). This CDR3 reads CASSPGTGNQPQHF. The CDR3 nucleotides are TGTGCCAGCAGCCCGGGGACAGGCAATCAGCCCCAGCATTTT.

The chain has TRBV27 and TRBJ2-3; 12 bases line up with TRBD1. The CDR3 covers 14 residues. Germline loops: CDR1 MNHEY, CDR2 SMNVEV (reference sequence). Trimming cost V 6 bases and J 9 bases; bases outside gene matches: 7. The CDR3 region is CASSPLGQGATQYF. In DNA, the CDR3 is TGTGCCAGCAGCCCTCTGGGACAGGGGGCAACGCAGTATTTT.

This chain links TRBV7-8 with TRBJ1-5; D perhaps matches TRBD1 (6 bases). Trimming shortened V by 8 bases and J by 4 bases, and 12 bases separated the two germline ends. Per germline, CDR1 SGHVS and CDR2 FQNEAQ. The length of the CDR3 is 13 residues. CDR3 residues: CASAETGNQPQHF. The DNA of the CDR3 is TGTGCCAGCGCAGAAACAGGGAATCAGCCCCAGCATTTT.

The CDR3 nucleotides read TGTGCCAGTAGGGGACCGCCAAGTGTCCTGACTTTC. This codes for CASRGPPSVLTF. J is TRBJ2-6 and V is TRBV19; D possibly uses TRBD1 or TRBD2 (5 bases each). The V gene's germline CDR1 is LNHDA and CDR2 SQIVND (reference sequence). This CDR3 is 12 amino acids long. V was trimmed by 6 bases and J by 13 bases, leaving 13 bases between them.

The chain links TRBV6-2 or TRBV6-3 to TRBJ2-1; 9 bases agree with TRBD2. Trimming cost V 0 bases and J 4 bases; bases outside gene matches: 1. Germline CDR1 MNHEY, CDR2 SVGEGT. The CDR3 runs 15 residues. The CDR3 loop is CASSYSAGGYNEQFF. The CDR3 nucleotides read TGTGCCAGCAGTTACTCTGCGGGAGGGTACAATGAGCAGTTCTTC.

The V gene is TRBV29-1, the J gene TRBJ2-3; 9 bases map to TRBD1. The CDR3 length is 16 residues. CDR1 is SQVTM, CDR2 ANQGSEA, per germline. J gave up 0 bases and V 1 base, and 5 bases lay outside the gene matches. This CDR3 is CSVEGGQGFSTDTQYF. The CDR3 nucleotides are TGCAGCGTTGAAGGGGGACAGGGCTTTAGCACAGATACGCAGTATTTT.

This clone appeared a single time. The rearrangement uses TRBV2 and TRBJ1-4; D might be TRBD1 (5 bases). CDR1 and CDR2 (germline): SNHLY, FYNNEI. V gave up 6 bases and J gave up 8 bases, with 19 bases separating them. This CDR3 has 15 residues. CDR3 nucleotides: TGTGCCAGCAGAGCGACAGAGATGCGAACGGAAAAACTGTTTTTT. This sequence encodes CASRATEMRTEKLFF.

The gene calls are TRBV14 and TRBJ1-1; D remains unclear. CDR1 and CDR2 (germline): SGHDN, FVKESK. V lost 1 base and J 7 bases, leaving 10 bases between the germline ends. The CDR3 spans 13 residues. The CDR3: CASSQGLGSEAFF. CDR3 DNA: TGTGCCAGCAGCCAAGGGCTGGGCAGTGAAGCTTTCTTT.

This clone was seen just once. The chain joins TRBV2 to TRBJ2-7; the D is unclear. V dropped 4 bases and J dropped 7 bases, with 14 bases sitting between them. CDR3 length: 13 amino acids. The V gene's germline CDR1 is SNHLY and CDR2 FYNNEI. CDR3 sequence reads: CASSAVGLREQYF. The DNA of the CDR3 is TGTGCCAGCAGTGCTGTCGGGTTAAGGGAGCAGTACTTC.

V gene TRBV9 combines with J gene TRBJ2-1; 12 positions agree with TRBD2. Per the germline V gene, CDR1 is SGDLS and CDR2 is YYNGEE. J was trimmed by 9 bases and V by 4 bases; bases with no gene match: 11. This CDR3 contains 16 residues. The CDR3 DNA reads TGTGCCAGCAGCTCAGACCTAGCGGGGGGGCGGGTTGAGCAGTTCTTC. Translation gives CASSSDLAGGRVEQFF. The full variable domain, completed using reference TRBV9 and TRBJ2-1, is DSGVTQTPKHLITATGQRVTLRCSPRSGDLSVYWYQQSLDQGLQFLIQYYNGEERAKGNILERFSAQQFPDLHSELNLSSLELGDSALYFCASSSDLAGGRVEQFFGPGTRLTVL.

This rearrangement joins TRBV6-5 to TRBJ1-4; D possibly corresponds to TRBD1 (5 bases). Trimming shortened V by 8 bases and J by 5 bases, and 15 bases separated the two germline ends. Germline CDR1 MNHEY, CDR2 SVGAGI. The CDR3 loop spans 14 amino acids. The CDR3 region has the DNA TGTGCCAGCCGTATGGGACCGCAAAATGAAAAACTGTTTTTT. It specifies CASRMGPQNEKLFF.

V is TRBV7-8 and J is TRBJ1-6; tentative D call: TRBD1 (5 bases). The CDR3 has 16 residues. V lost 2 bases, J lost 7 bases, and 15 bases lay in between. The germline gives CDR1 SGHVS, CDR2 FQNEAQ. The CDR3, as DNA: TGTGCCAGCAGCTTAACGAAGCAGGGAGGAAATTCACCCCTCCACTTT. It translates to CASSLTKQGGNSPLHF.

The V call is TRBV19, the J call TRBJ1-2, with TRBD1 as a possible D gene (5 bases). In germline, CDR1 is LNHDA, CDR2 SQIVND (reference sequence). The CDR3 is made up of 15 amino acids. The germline V and J ends were trimmed by 5 bases and 2 bases, with 15 bases remaining between them. The CDR3 spells CASSPGGRPNYGYTF. The CDR3 coding sequence is TGTGCCAGTAGTCCCGGGGGACGCCCAAACTATGGCTACACCTTC. The full variable domain, its missing parts supplied by reference TRBV19 and TRBJ1-2, is DGGITQSPKYLFRKEGQNVTLSCEQNLNHDAMYWYRQDPGQGLRLIYYSQIVNDFQKGDIAEGYSVSREKKESFPLTVTSAQKNPTAFYLCASSPGGRPNYGYTFGSGTRLTVV.

The chain uses TRBV9 and TRBJ2-3; D perhaps matches TRBD2 (5 bases). V was cut by 9 bases and J by 2 bases, with 13 bases left in between. Germline V gene sequence: CDR1 SGDLS, CDR2 YYNGEE. This CDR3 has 13 residues. DNA of the CDR3: TGTGCCACCCAACAGCGGACCACAGATACGCAGTATTTT. It specifies CATQQRTTDTQYF.

V gene TRBV6-4 combines with J gene TRBJ1-3; D is unresolved. The CDR3 sequence is 13 residues long. Germline values: CDR1 MRHNA, CDR2 SNTAGT. V gave up 3 bases and J gave up 2 bases, with 5 bases separating them. The CDR3 bases are TGTGCCAGCAGTGAAGGACCTGGAAACACCATATATTTT. This sequence encodes CASSEGPGNTIYF.

This chain uses TRBV27 with TRBJ2-2; D is unclear. Trimming pared 7 bases from V and 0 bases from J, leaving 15 bases between. This CDR3 spans 16 amino acids. Germline CDR1 MNHEY, CDR2 SMNVEV (reference sequence). The CDR3 loop is CASKFRSRSNTGELFF. As DNA, the CDR3 is TGTGCCAGCAAGTTTCGGAGTCGATCGAACACCGGGGAGCTGTTTTTT.

A few counts support this clone. The J gene is TRBJ2-3, the V gene TRBV2; D is uncertain. The germline V gene encodes CDR1 SNHLY and CDR2 FYNNEI. The germline V and J ends were trimmed by 2 bases and 3 bases, with 6 bases remaining between them. The CDR3 runs to 13 residues. CDR3 sequence: CASSEWSTDTQYF. In nucleotides, the CDR3 is TGTGCCAGCAGTGAATGGTCGACAGATACGCAGTATTTT.

The CDR3 region has the DNA TGCGCCAGCAGTGTATCATTGGGGCCTCACACTGAAGCTTTCTTT. Translating it yields CASSVSLGPHTEAFF. V is TRBV10-2 and J is TRBJ1-1; maybe TRBD1 (5 bases). CDR1 and CDR2 (germline): WSHSY, SAAADI. V was trimmed by 4 bases and J by 3 bases, leaving 15 bases between them. The CDR3 consists of 15 residues.